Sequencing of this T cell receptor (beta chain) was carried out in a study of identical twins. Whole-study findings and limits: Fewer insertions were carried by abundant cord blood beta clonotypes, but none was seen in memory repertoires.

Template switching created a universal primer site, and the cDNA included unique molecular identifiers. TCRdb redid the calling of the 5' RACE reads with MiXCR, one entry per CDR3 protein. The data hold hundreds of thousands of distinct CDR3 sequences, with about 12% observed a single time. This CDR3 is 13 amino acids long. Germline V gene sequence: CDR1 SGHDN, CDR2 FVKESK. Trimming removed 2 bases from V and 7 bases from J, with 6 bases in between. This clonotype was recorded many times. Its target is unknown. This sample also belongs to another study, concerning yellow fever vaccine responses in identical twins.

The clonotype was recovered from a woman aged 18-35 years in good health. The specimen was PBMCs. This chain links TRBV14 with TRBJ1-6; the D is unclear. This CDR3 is CASSQQQNSPLHF. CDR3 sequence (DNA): TGTGCCAGCAGCCAACAGCAGAATTCACCCCTCCACTTT.